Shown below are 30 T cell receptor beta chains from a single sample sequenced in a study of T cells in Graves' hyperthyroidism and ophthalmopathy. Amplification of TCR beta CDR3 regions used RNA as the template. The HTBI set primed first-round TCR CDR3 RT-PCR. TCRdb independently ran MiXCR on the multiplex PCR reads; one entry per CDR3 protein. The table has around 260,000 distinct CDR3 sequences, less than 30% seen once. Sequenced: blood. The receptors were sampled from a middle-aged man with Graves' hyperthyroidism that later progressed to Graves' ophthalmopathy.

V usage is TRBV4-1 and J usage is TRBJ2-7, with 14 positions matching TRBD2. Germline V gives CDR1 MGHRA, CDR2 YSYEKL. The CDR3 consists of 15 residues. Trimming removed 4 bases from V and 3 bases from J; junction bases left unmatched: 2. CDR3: CASSPGTSGGYEQYF. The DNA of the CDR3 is TGCGCCAGCAGCCCCGGGACTAGCGGGGGCTACGAGCAGTACTTC.

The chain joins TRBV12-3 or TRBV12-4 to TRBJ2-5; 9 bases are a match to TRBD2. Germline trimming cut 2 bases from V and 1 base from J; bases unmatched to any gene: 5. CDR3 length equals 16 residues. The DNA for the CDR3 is TGTGCCAGCAGTTTATGGGCTAGCGGGGCCCAAGAGACCCAGTACTTC. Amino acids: CASSLWASGAQETQYF.

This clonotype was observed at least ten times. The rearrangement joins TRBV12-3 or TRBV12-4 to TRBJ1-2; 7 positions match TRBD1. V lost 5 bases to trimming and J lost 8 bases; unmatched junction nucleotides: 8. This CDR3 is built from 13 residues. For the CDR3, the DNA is TGTGCCAGCAGTGTAACAGGGGAGGACGGCTACACCTTC. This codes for CASSVTGEDGYTF.

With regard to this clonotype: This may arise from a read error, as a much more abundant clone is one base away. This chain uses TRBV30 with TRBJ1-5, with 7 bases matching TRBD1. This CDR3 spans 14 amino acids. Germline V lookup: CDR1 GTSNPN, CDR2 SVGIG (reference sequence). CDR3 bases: TGTGTCTGGAGTGGCAGGGGGGAATATCAGCCCCAGCATTTT. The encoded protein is CVWSGRGEYQPQHF.

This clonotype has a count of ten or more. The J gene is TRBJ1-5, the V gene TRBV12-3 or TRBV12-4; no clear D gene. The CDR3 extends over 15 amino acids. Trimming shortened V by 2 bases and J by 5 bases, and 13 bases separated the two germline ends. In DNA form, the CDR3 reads TGTGCCAGCAGTTTAATGCAGCGTGGACATCAGCCCCAGCATTTT. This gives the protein CASSLMQRGHQPQHF.

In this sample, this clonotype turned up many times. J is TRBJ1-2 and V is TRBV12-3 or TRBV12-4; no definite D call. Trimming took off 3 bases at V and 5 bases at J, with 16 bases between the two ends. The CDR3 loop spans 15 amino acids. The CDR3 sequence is CASSFESGFLYGYTF. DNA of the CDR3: TGTGCCAGCAGTTTTGAGTCCGGTTTCCTTTATGGCTACACCTTC.

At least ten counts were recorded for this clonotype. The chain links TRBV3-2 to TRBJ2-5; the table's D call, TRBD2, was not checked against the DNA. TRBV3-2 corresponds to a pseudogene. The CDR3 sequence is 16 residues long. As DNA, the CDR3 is TGTGCCAGCAGCCAGGGACTAGCGGGAGGGCGGGAGACCCAGTACTTC. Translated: CASSQGLAGGRETQYF.

As DNA, the CDR3 is TGTGCCAGCACCGTGGGACTAGCGGGAGGCTACGAGCAGTACTTC. Residues: CASTVGLAGGYEQYF. The V call is TRBV28, the J call TRBJ2-7; 15 bases fit TRBD2. CDR1 and CDR2 from the germline V gene are MDHEN and SYDVKM. This CDR3 is built from 15 residues. V shed 7 bases and J 3 bases; nucleotides not matched to a gene: 4.

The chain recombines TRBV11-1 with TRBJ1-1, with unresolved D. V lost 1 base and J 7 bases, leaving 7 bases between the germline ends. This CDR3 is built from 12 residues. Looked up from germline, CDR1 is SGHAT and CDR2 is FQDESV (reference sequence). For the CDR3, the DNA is TGTGCCAGCAGCTTAGGCTGGGATGAAGCTTTCTTT. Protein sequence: CASSLGWDEAFF. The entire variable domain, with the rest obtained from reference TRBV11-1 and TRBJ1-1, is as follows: EAEVAQSPRYKITEKSQAVAFWCDPISGHATLYWYRQILGQGPELLVQFQDESVVDDSQLPKDRFSAERLKGVDSTLKIQPAELGDSAMYLCASSLGWDEAFFGQGTRLTVV.

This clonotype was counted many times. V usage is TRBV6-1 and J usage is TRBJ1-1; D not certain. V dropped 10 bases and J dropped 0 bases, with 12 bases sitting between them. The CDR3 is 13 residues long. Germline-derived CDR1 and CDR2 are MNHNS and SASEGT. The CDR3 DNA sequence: TGTGCCACTTCGTGGGTTGTGAACACTGAAGCTTTCTTT. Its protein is CATSWVVNTEAFF.

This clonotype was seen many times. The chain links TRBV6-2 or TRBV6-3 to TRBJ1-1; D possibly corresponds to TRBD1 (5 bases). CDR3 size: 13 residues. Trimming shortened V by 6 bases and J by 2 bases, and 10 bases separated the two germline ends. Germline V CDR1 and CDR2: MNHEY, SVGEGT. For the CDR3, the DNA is TGTGCCAGCAGCCAACAGGTCAACACTGAAGCTTTCTTT. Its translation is CASSQQVNTEAFF.

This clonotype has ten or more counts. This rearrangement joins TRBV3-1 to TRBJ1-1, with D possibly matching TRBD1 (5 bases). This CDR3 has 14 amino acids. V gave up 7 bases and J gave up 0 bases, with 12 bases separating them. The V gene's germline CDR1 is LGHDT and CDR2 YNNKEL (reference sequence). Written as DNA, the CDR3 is TGTGCCAGCACCTCAGGGAGCCTGAACACTGAAGCTTTCTTT. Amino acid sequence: CASTSGSLNTEAFF.

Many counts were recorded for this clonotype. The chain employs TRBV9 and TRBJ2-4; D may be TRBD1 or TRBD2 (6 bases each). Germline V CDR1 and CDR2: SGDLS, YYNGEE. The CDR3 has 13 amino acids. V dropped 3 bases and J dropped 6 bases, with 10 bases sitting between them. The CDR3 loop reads CASSAGGGNIQYF. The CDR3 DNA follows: TGTGCCAGCAGCGCCGGGGGCGGAAACATTCAGTACTTC.

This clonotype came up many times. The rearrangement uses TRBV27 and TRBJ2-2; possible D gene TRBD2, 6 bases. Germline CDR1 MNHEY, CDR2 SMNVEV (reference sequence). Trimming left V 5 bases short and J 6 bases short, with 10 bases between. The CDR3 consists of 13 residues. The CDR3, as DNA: TGTGCCAGCAGTCTAAGCGGGTCCGGGGAGCTGTTTTTT. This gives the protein CASSLSGSGELFF.

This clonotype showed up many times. DNA of the CDR3: TGCGCCAGCAGCTTGGTGACAACCAGGACTAGCGAGAACAATGAGCAGTTCTTC. Translating gives CASSLVTTRTSENNEQFF. This sequence joins TRBV5-1 and TRBJ2-1; 9 bases are shared with TRBD2. J gave up 5 bases and V 0 bases, and 12 bases lay outside the gene matches. Germline CDR1 SGHRS, CDR2 YFSETQ. The CDR3 is made up of 18 amino acids.

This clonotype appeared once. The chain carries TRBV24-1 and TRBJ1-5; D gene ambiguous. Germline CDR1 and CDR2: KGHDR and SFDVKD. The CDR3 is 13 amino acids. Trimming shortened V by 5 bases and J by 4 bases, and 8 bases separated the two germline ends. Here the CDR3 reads CATSGTENQPQHF. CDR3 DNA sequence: TGTGCCACCAGTGGGACGGAGAATCAGCCCCAGCATTTT.

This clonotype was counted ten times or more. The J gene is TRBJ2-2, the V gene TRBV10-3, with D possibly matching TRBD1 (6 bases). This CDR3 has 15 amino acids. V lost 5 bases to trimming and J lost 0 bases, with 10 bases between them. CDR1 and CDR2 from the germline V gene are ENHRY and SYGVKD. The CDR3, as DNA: TGTGCCATCAGTTCGGACAGCGCGAACACCGGGGAGCTGTTTTTT. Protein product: CAISSDSANTGELFF.

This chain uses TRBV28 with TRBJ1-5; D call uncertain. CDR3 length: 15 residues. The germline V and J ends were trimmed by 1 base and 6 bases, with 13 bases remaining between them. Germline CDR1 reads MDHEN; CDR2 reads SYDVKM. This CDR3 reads CASSLSGPESQPQHF. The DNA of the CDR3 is TGTGCCAGCAGTTTATCTGGTCCCGAGTCTCAGCCCCAGCATTTT. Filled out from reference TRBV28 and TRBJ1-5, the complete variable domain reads DVKVTQSSRYLVKRTGEKVFLECVQDMDHENMFWYRQDPGLGLRLIYFSYDVKMKEKGDIPEGYSVSREKKERFSLILESASTNQTSMYLCASSLSGPESQPQHFGDGTRLSIL.

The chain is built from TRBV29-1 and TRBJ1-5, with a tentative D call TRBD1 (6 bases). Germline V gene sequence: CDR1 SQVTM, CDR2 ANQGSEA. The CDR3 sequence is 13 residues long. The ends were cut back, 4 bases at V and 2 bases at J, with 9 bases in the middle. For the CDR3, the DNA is TGCAGCGTTGGGGACATAGGCAATCAGCCCCAGCATTTT. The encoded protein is CSVGDIGNQPQHF.

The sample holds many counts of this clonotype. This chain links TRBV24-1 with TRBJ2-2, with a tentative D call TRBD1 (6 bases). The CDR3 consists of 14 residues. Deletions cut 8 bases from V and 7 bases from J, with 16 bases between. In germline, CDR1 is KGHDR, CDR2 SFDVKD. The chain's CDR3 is CATKAGATFGELFF. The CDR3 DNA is TGTGCCACCAAGGCAGGGGCCACTTTCGGGGAGCTGTTTTTT.

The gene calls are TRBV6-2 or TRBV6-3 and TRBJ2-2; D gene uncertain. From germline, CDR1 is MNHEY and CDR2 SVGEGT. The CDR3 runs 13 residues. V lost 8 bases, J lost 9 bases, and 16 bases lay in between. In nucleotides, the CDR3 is TGTGCCAGCGCCCCCGAGGTCCGGCGGGAGCTGTTTTTT. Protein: CASAPEVRRELFF.

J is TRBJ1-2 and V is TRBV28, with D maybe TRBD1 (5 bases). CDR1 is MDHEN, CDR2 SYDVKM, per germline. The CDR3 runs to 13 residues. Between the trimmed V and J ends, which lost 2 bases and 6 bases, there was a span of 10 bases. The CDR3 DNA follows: TGTGCCAGCAGTTTACACAGGATAGATGGCTACACCTTC. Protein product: CASSLHRIDGYTF.

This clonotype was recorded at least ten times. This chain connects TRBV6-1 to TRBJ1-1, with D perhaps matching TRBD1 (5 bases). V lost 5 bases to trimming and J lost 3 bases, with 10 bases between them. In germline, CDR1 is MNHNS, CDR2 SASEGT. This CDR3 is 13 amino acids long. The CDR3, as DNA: TGTGCCAGCAGTCGCGGGGGACACACTGAAGCTTTCTTT. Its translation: CASSRGGHTEAFF.

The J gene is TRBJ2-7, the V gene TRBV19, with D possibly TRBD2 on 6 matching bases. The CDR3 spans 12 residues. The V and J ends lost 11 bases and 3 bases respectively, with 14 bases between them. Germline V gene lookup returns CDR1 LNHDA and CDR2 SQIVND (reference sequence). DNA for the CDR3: TGTGCCCCCCCCCCGGAGGGCTACGAGCAGTACTTC. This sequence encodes CAPPPEGYEQYF.

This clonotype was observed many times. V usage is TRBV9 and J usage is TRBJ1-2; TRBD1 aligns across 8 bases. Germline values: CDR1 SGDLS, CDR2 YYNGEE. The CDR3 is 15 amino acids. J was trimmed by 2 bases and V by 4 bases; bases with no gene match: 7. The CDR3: CASSSPRTGNYGYTF. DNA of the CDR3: TGTGCCAGCAGCTCACCCCGGACAGGGAACTATGGCTACACCTTC.

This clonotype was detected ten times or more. For the CDR3, the DNA is TGTGCCAGCGGTAGCTGGGGCCCAAACTATGGCTACACCTTC. Residues: CASGSWGPNYGYTF. V and J are TRBV6-5 and TRBJ1-2, with D perhaps TRBD1 (5 bases). V was clipped by 8 bases and J by 2 bases, with 15 bases between them. The CDR3 is 14 residues long. Germline V gene data show CDR1 as MNHEY and CDR2 as SVGAGI.

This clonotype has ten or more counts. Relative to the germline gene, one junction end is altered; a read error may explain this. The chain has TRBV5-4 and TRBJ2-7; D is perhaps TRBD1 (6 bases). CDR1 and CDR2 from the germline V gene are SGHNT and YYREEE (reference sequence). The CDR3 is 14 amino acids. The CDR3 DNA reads TGTGCCAGCAGCTTGGATGAAGGTGGGGACAAGACCCGCTTC. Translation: CASSLDEGGDKTRF.

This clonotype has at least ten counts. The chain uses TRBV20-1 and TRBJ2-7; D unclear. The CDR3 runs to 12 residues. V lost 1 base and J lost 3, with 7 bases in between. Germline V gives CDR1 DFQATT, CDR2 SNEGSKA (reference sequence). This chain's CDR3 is CSARVRDYEQYF. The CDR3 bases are TGCAGTGCTAGAGTTCGAGACTACGAGCAGTACTTC.

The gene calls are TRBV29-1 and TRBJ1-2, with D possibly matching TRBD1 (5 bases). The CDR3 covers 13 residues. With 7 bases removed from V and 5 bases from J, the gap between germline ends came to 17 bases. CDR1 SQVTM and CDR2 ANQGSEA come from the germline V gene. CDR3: CSGSRDAHYGYTF. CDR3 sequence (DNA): TGCAGCGGGTCCCGGGACGCACATTATGGCTACACCTTC.

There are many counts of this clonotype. The CDR3: CASRPRVGQETQYF. As DNA, the CDR3 is TGTGCCAGCAGGCCACGGGTGGGGCAAGAGACCCAGTACTTC. The V and J genes are TRBV11-2 and TRBJ2-5; D is unresolved. V shed 6 bases and J shed 2 bases, with 13 bases lying between them. The CDR3 spans 14 residues. The germline CDR1 and CDR2 sequences are SGHAT and FQNNGV.